These T cell receptor beta chains were read from a single sample in a study of cytomegalovirus exposure and HLA in healthy donors. TCRdb keeps only in-frame clones here, not all; method: immunoSEQ multiplex PCR. The repertoire holds tens of thousands of clones, with more than 65% as singletons. Source material: PBMCs. These receptors were collected from a man in his sixties in good health and CMV-seronegative. CDR3s include the opening cysteine and the closing phenylalanine or tryptophan. The D gene is left open where the match is weak. A clone size is listed for some rows: how often the clone was seen (once, few, many), or a class if it is expanded.

CDR3aa: CAWSVSPGGEQYF; CDR3nt: TGTGCCTGGAGTGTCTCCCCAGGGGGCGAGCAGTACTTC; abundance: .; len: 13; d_gene: TRBD1; v_gene: TRBV30; j_gene: TRBJ2-7
CDR3aa: CASRPPGTAKNEQFF; CDR3nt: TGTGCCAGCAGGCCACCCGGGACAGCGAAAAATGAGCAGTTCTTC; abundance: .; len: 15; d_gene: TRBD1; v_gene: TRBV6-5; j_gene: TRBJ2-1
CDR3aa: CASSGTGGAGTEAFF; CDR3nt: TGTGCCAGCAGCGGGACAGGGGGCGCCGGGACTGAAGCTTTCTTT; abundance: .; len: 15; d_gene: TRBD1; v_gene: TRBV9; j_gene: TRBJ1-1
CDR3aa: CASRQGFSGNTIYF; CDR3nt: TGTGCCAGCAGACAGGGCTTCTCTGGAAACACCATATATTTT; abundance: .; len: 14; d_gene: .; v_gene: TRBV6-5; j_gene: TRBJ1-3
CDR3aa: CASSLGGQSTDTQYF; CDR3nt: TGTGCCAGCAGCTTAGGAGGTCAGAGCACAGATACGCAGTATTTT; abundance: few; len: 15; d_gene: .; v_gene: TRBV11-2; j_gene: TRBJ2-3
CDR3aa: CASSFSSGIPYF; CDR3nt: TGTGCCAGCAGCTTTTCTAGCGGGATACCGTACTTC; abundance: .; len: 12; d_gene: TRBD2; v_gene: TRBV7-2; j_gene: TRBJ2-7
CDR3aa: CASLNILGSNYSSTNQPQHF; CDR3nt: TGTGCCAGCCTCAATATCCTCGGCAGCAACTATTCATCAACGAATCAGCCCCAGCATTTT; abundance: .; len: 20; d_gene: .; v_gene: TRBV6-4; j_gene: TRBJ1-5
CDR3aa: CASSTSGGAASPLHF; CDR3nt: TGTGCCAGTAGTACCTCGGGAGGGGCGGCTTCACCCCTCCACTTT; abundance: .; len: 15; d_gene: .; v_gene: TRBV19; j_gene: TRBJ1-6
CDR3aa: CSLGPIQGIYNEQFF; CDR3nt: TGCAGCCTCGGACCTATACAGGGTATCTACAATGAGCAGTTCTTC; abundance: .; len: 15; d_gene: .; v_gene: TRBV29-1; j_gene: TRBJ2-1
CDR3aa: CASTYGQNEAFF; CDR3nt: TGTGCCAGCACCTACGGACAGAACGAAGCTTTCTTT; abundance: once; len: 12; d_gene: .; v_gene: TRBV28; j_gene: TRBJ1-1
CDR3aa: CASSQQAGTHDGYTF; CDR3nt: TGCGCCAGCAGCCAACAAGCCGGGACACACGATGGCTACACCTTC; abundance: few; len: 15; d_gene: .; v_gene: TRBV4-3; j_gene: TRBJ1-2
CDR3aa: CASTPGQGYEQYF; CDR3nt: TGTGCCAGCACACCGGGACAGGGCTACGAGCAGTACTTC; abundance: .; len: 13; d_gene: TRBD1; v_gene: TRBV5-4; j_gene: TRBJ2-7
CDR3aa: CASSEGGTSYEQYF; CDR3nt: TGTGCCAGCAGTGAAGGAGGGACAAGTTACGAGCAGTACTTC; abundance: .; len: 14; d_gene: .; v_gene: TRBV6-1; j_gene: TRBJ2-7
CDR3aa: CASGSALIRGPIQETQYF; CDR3nt: TGTGCTAGTGGCTCCGCTCTCATCAGGGGGCCTATCCAAGAGACCCAGTACTTC; abundance: .; len: 18; d_gene: TRBD1; v_gene: TRBV12-5; j_gene: TRBJ2-5
CDR3aa: CASSPAGREAFF; CDR3nt: TGTGCCAGCAGTCCTGCGGGCCGAGAAGCTTTCTTT; abundance: .; len: 12; d_gene: .; v_gene: TRBV7-2; j_gene: TRBJ1-1
CDR3aa: CASSRDRASLNTEAFF; CDR3nt: TGTGCCAGCAGCCGGGACAGGGCTAGTCTGAACACTGAAGCTTTCTTT; abundance: .; len: 16; d_gene: TRBD1; v_gene: TRBV9; j_gene: TRBJ1-1
CDR3aa: CASSQELAGREADTQYF; CDR3nt: TGCGCCAGCAGCCAAGAACTGGCGGGCAGGGAGGCGGATACGCAGTATTTT; abundance: few; len: 17; d_gene: .; v_gene: TRBV4-3; j_gene: TRBJ2-3
CDR3aa: CAQGVRQCSYEQYF; CDR3nt: TGTGCCCAAGGGGTGCGACAGTGTTCCTACGAGCAGTACTTC; abundance: .; len: 14; d_gene: .; v_gene: TRBV25-1; j_gene: TRBJ2-7
CDR3aa: CASSQDRATNEKLFF; CDR3nt: TGCGCCAGCAGCCAAGACCGGGCAACTAATGAAAAACTGTTTTTT; abundance: .; len: 15; d_gene: .; v_gene: TRBV4-1; j_gene: TRBJ1-4
CDR3aa: CASSESSAGEQYF; CDR3nt: TGTGCCAGCTCAGAATCTAGCGCGGGCGAGCAGTACTTC; abundance: few; len: 13; d_gene: .; v_gene: TRBV18; j_gene: TRBJ2-7
CDR3aa: CARSWDSYTDTQYF; CDR3nt: TGTGCCAGAAGCTGGGACAGCTACACAGATACGCAGTATTTT; abundance: .; len: 14; d_gene: TRBD1; v_gene: TRBV5-3; j_gene: TRBJ2-3
CDR3aa: CASSEGLAANQETQYF; CDR3nt: TGCGCCAGCAGCGAGGGACTAGCGGCCAACCAAGAGACCCAGTACTTC; abundance: .; len: 16; d_gene: TRBD2; v_gene: TRBV5-1; j_gene: TRBJ2-5
CDR3aa: CASSWGGGPPDTQYF; CDR3nt: TGTGCCAGCAGTTGGGGGGGAGGGCCCCCAGATACGCAGTATTTT; abundance: few; len: 15; d_gene: TRBD2; v_gene: TRBV6-5; j_gene: TRBJ2-3
CDR3aa: CASRLAGGPLQYF; CDR3nt: TGTGCCAGCAGGTTAGCGGGAGGGCCTTTGCAGTACTTC; abundance: .; len: 13; d_gene: TRBD2; v_gene: TRBV7-2; j_gene: TRBJ2-7
CDR3aa: CASRKQGGANYGYTF; CDR3nt: TGTGCCAGCAGAAAACAGGGGGGAGCTAACTATGGCTACACCTTC; abundance: .; len: 15; d_gene: TRBD1; v_gene: TRBV7-9; j_gene: TRBJ1-2
CDR3aa: CASSLEPFHGGGADTQYF; CDR3nt: TGTGCCAGCAGCTTAGAACCCTTCCATGGCGGGGGGGCGGATACGCAGTATTTT; abundance: once; len: 18; d_gene: TRBD2; v_gene: TRBV7-2; j_gene: TRBJ2-3
CDR3aa: CSVVSGNGEQFF; CDR3nt: TGCAGCGTTGTTAGCGGGAACGGTGAGCAGTTCTTC; abundance: few; len: 12; d_gene: TRBD2; v_gene: TRBV29-1; j_gene: TRBJ2-1
CDR3aa: CASTPMGGAYNEQFF; CDR3nt: TGTGCCAGCACCCCTATGGGAGGGGCCTACAATGAGCAGTTCTTC; abundance: .; len: 15; d_gene: TRBD2; v_gene: TRBV7-8; j_gene: TRBJ2-1
CDR3aa: CASSRDTQETQYF; CDR3nt: TGTGCCAGCAGCCGGGACACCCAAGAGACCCAGTACTTC; abundance: once; len: 13; d_gene: .; v_gene: TRBV11-2; j_gene: TRBJ2-5
CDR3aa: CASSNVRADEQFF; CDR3nt: TGTGCCAGTAGTAACGTTAGAGCCGATGAGCAGTTCTTC; abundance: .; len: 13; d_gene: .; v_gene: TRBV19; j_gene: TRBJ2-1
CDR3aa: CASSQEAGGNYLATTYEQYF; CDR3nt: TGTGCCAGCAGCCAAGAGGCGGGAGGGAACTACCTAGCGACGACCTACGAGCAGTACTTC; abundance: .; len: 20; d_gene: TRBD2; v_gene: TRBV4-2; j_gene: TRBJ2-7
CDR3aa: CASSETTGGATDTQYF; CDR3nt: TGTGCCAGCAGTGAAACCACCGGGGGGGCCACAGATACGCAGTATTTT; abundance: few; len: 16; d_gene: TRBD2; v_gene: TRBV6-1; j_gene: TRBJ2-3
CDR3aa: CATSRVEQGWYEQYF; CDR3nt: TGTGCCACCAGCAGAGTTGAGCAGGGATGGTACGAGCAGTACTTC; abundance: .; len: 15; d_gene: .; v_gene: TRBV15; j_gene: TRBJ2-7
CDR3aa: CASSSLDNEQFF; CDR3nt: TGTGCCAGCAGCTCTCTTGACAATGAGCAGTTCTTC; abundance: few; len: 12; d_gene: .; v_gene: TRBV7-6; j_gene: TRBJ2-1
CDR3aa: CASSLSSLSTEAFF; CDR3nt: TGTGCCAGCAGTTTATCGAGCTTGAGCACTGAAGCTTTCTTT; abundance: few; len: 14; d_gene: .; v_gene: TRBV28; j_gene: TRBJ1-1
CDR3aa: CASSPPGTLQIQYF; CDR3nt: TGCGCCAGCAGCCCCCCCGGGACTCTTCAGATTCAGTACTTC; abundance: .; len: 14; d_gene: .; v_gene: TRBV5-1; j_gene: TRBJ2-4
CDR3aa: CAWMPKVAGIPHEQFF; CDR3nt: TGTGCCTGGATGCCCAAGGTGGCAGGGATCCCCCATGAGCAGTTCTTC; abundance: .; len: 16; d_gene: .; v_gene: TRBV30; j_gene: TRBJ2-1
CDR3aa: CASSAGQLNYGYTF; CDR3nt: TGTGCCAGCAGCGCGGGACAGCTCAACTATGGCTACACCTTC; abundance: .; len: 14; d_gene: TRBD1; v_gene: TRBV7-2; j_gene: TRBJ1-2
CDR3aa: CATGQDYNQPQHF; CDR3nt: TGTGCCACGGGACAGGATTATAATCAGCCCCAGCATTTT; abundance: .; len: 13; d_gene: TRBD1; v_gene: TRBV15; j_gene: TRBJ1-5
CDR3aa: CASSLGTGYMNTEAFF; CDR3nt: TGCGCCAGCAGCTTAGGGACAGGGTACATGAACACTGAAGCTTTCTTT; abundance: .; len: 16; d_gene: TRBD1; v_gene: TRBV5-1; j_gene: TRBJ1-1
CDR3aa: CASSYSKQGRHEQYF; CDR3nt: TGTGCCAGCAGTTACTCGAAACAGGGTAGGCACGAGCAGTACTTC; abundance: .; len: 15; d_gene: .; v_gene: TRBV6-5; j_gene: TRBJ2-7
CDR3aa: CASSPANTQYF; CDR3nt: TGTGCCAGCTCACCCGCGAACACGCAGTATTTT; abundance: once; len: 11; d_gene: .; v_gene: TRBV18; j_gene: TRBJ2-3
CDR3aa: CASGQTQGSGANVLTF; CDR3nt: TGTGCTAGTGGTCAAACACAGGGCTCTGGGGCCAACGTCCTGACTTTC; abundance: .; len: 16; d_gene: .; v_gene: TRBV12-5; j_gene: TRBJ2-6
CDR3aa: CASSLEGVEYEKLFF; CDR3nt: TGCGCCAGCAGCTTGGAAGGGGTGGAGTATGAAAAACTGTTTTTT; abundance: .; len: 15; d_gene: .; v_gene: TRBV5-1; j_gene: TRBJ1-4
CDR3aa: CASSQGKGLDVPDEQFF; CDR3nt: TGCGCCAGCAGCCAAGGTAAGGGACTAGACGTTCCTGATGAGCAGTTCTTC; abundance: .; len: 17; d_gene: TRBD2; v_gene: TRBV4-1; j_gene: TRBJ2-1
CDR3aa: CASSLGSAHRGTEAFF; CDR3nt: TGTGCCAGCAGCTTAGGGAGTGCGCACAGGGGGACTGAAGCTTTCTTT; abundance: once; len: 16; d_gene: TRBD1; v_gene: TRBV7-6; j_gene: TRBJ1-1
CDR3aa: CASSAPRDYGRETQYF; CDR3nt: TGTGCCAGCAGCGCCCCTCGTGATTACGGGAGGGAGACCCAGTACTTC; abundance: .; len: 16; d_gene: TRBD2; v_gene: TRBV5-4; j_gene: TRBJ2-5